These 11 T cell receptor beta chains were sequenced from one sample in a study of OX40 agonist ivuxolimab in advanced cancers. Libraries were made using the immunoSEQ multiplex PCR assay. This is the immuneACCESS table as TCRdb keeps it, with only in-frame sequences that have V and J called. A part of the clones is gone; compared with another copy, unresolved V genes explain less than half, and the rest is unexplained. This sample holds tens of thousands of clones; 80% to 90% were observed only once. The top ten hold about 0.78% of the sample. Here the sequenced sample was CD4+ or CD8+ T cells sorted from blood, taken in a trial of the OX40 agonist ivuxolimab. The receptors originated from an adult with an advanced solid tumor such as melanoma, head and neck, liver or kidney cancer.

This clone appeared a few times. The V and J genes are TRBV7-3 and TRBJ2-7; TRBD2 agrees at 8 bases. With 4 bases clipped from V and 7 bases from J, the junction kept 9 bases outside the gene matches. Germline CDR1 is SGHTA and CDR2 is FQGTGA. This CDR3 contains 14 residues. In DNA, the CDR3 is TGTGCCAGCAGCTATAAAGCGGGAGTGGGAGAGCAGTACTTC. Translated: CASSYKAGVGEQYF.

This chain joins TRBV10-3 and TRBJ2-2; the match to TRBD2 covers 7 bases. J lost 5 bases, V lost 3 bases, and 3 bases had no gene match. CDR1 ENHRY and CDR2 SYGVKD come from the germline V gene. There are 14 residues in the CDR3. The CDR3 region is CAISDRGRTGELFF. CDR3 nucleotide sequence: TGTGCCATCAGTGATCGCGGGAGAACCGGGGAGCTGTTTTTT.

Only one count was recorded for this clone. The gene calls are TRBV28 and TRBJ2-7; TRBD1 matches 7 bases. CDR3 length: 14 residues. Looked up from germline, CDR1 is MDHEN and CDR2 is SYDVKM. After removal of 5 bases from V and 2 bases from J, the junction contained 6 bases not matched to a gene. CDR3 DNA: TGTGCCAGCAGTCAGCGGACAGGAGCCTACGAGCAGTACTTC. Translating it yields CASSQRTGAYEQYF.

The CDR3 region is CASSRTGPGANVLTF. In nucleotides, the CDR3 is TGTGCCAGTAGTAGGACAGGACCCGGGGCCAACGTCCTGACTTTC. This sequence joins TRBV19 and TRBJ2-6, with TRBD1 matching over 7 bases. The V segment lost 4 bases and the J segment 4 bases; nucleotides outside the gene matches: 4. The CDR3 has 15 residues. Germline loops: CDR1 LNHDA, CDR2 SQIVND (reference sequence).

V is TRBV11-3 and J is TRBJ2-7; 11 bases line up with TRBD2. Germline V lookup: CDR1 SGHNT, CDR2 YENEEA. The CDR3 runs to 15 residues. The junction had 3 bases not matched to a gene; V was cut back by 1 base and J by 4 bases. This chain's CDR3 is CASSLAGTSGYEQYF. The CDR3 DNA reads TGTGCCAGCAGCTTAGCCGGGACTAGCGGTTACGAGCAGTACTTC.

This chain connects TRBV28 to TRBJ1-1; a possible D gene is TRBD1 (6 bases). The CDR3 extends over 13 amino acids. Per the germline V gene, CDR1 is MDHEN and CDR2 is SYDVKM. V lost 6 bases, J lost 3 bases, and 11 bases lay in between. The CDR3 DNA is TGTGCCAGCAGGCGCAACAGGGACACTGAAGCTTTCTTT. Its protein is CASRRNRDTEAFF.

The V call is TRBV10-3, the J call TRBJ1-5; D gene unclear. The V gene's germline CDR1 is ENHRY and CDR2 SYGVKD. This CDR3 comprises 12 residues. Between the trimmed V and J ends, which lost 3 bases and 6 bases, there was a span of 6 bases. The CDR3 protein is CAISEGGQPQHF. The CDR3 DNA is TGTGCCATCAGTGAAGGTGGTCAGCCCCAGCATTTT.

CDR3 DNA sequence: TGTGCCAGCAGCGCAGAGGGGACCCGAAATGAGCAGTTCTTC. Amino acids: CASSAEGTRNEQFF. The chain couples TRBV7-3 to TRBJ2-1, with D perhaps TRBD1 or TRBD2 (5 bases each). CDR1 and CDR2 (germline): SGHTA, FQGTGA. V was clipped by 5 bases and J by 7 bases, with 15 bases between them. CDR3 length: 14 amino acids.

This chain joins TRBV6-5 and TRBJ2-5, with 8 bases that match TRBD1. The ends lost 4 bases at V and 5 bases at J; junction bases unmatched: 12. Germline CDR1 is MNHEY and CDR2 is SVGAGI. The CDR3 has 16 amino acids. CDR3 residues: CASSFGTGGGKETQYF. The DNA of the CDR3 is TGTGCCAGCAGTTTCGGGACAGGAGGGGGAAAGGAGACCCAGTACTTC.

The chain recombines TRBV6-6 with TRBJ1-5; 9 positions match TRBD1. Trimming removed 8 bases from V and 5 bases from J; junction bases left unmatched: 4. This CDR3 contains 13 residues. From germline, CDR1 is MNHNY and CDR2 SVGAGI (reference sequence). The CDR3 reads CASRYRGHQPQHF. The CDR3 coding sequence is TGTGCCAGCCGCTACAGGGGGCATCAGCCCCAGCATTTT.

The chain employs TRBV9 and TRBJ2-3, with TRBD2 identical over 9 bases. This CDR3 is built from 16 residues. The junction had 8 bases not matched to a gene; V was cut back by 4 bases and J by 2 bases. Germline V CDR1 and CDR2: SGDLS, YYNGEE. CDR3 DNA: TGTGCCAGCAGCATAGGGTCTAGCGGGGCCACAGATACGCAGTATTTT. It specifies CASSIGSSGATDTQYF. The whole variable domain, filled in from reference TRBV9 and TRBJ2-3, reads DSGVTQTPKHLITATGQRVTLRCSPRSGDLSVYWYQQSLDQGLQFLIQYYNGEERAKGNILERFSAQQFPDLHSELNLSSLELGDSALYFCASSIGSSGATDTQYFGPGTRLTVL.